This record covers a single T cell receptor (beta chain). Sequenced by immunoSEQ multiplex PCR; TCRdb stores in-frame clones only, minus some. Here the sample spans tens of thousands of clones, around 88% being singletons. These data originate in a study of blood T cell repertoires in COVID-19. CDR1 is SGHTA and CDR2 is FQGTGA in the germline V gene. This CDR3 comprises 14 residues. The trim removed 5 bases at V and 1 base at J, leaving 4 bases unmatched. The chain couples TRBV7-3 to TRBJ1-1; 7 nucleotides align to TRBD1. What was sequenced was peripheral blood. This TCR derives from a woman of 80 years or more with active or convalescent COVID-19. The CDR3 region has the DNA TGTGCCAGCAGCATTCAGGGGGGGAACACTGAAGCTTTCTTT. Translated: CASSIQGGNTEAFF.